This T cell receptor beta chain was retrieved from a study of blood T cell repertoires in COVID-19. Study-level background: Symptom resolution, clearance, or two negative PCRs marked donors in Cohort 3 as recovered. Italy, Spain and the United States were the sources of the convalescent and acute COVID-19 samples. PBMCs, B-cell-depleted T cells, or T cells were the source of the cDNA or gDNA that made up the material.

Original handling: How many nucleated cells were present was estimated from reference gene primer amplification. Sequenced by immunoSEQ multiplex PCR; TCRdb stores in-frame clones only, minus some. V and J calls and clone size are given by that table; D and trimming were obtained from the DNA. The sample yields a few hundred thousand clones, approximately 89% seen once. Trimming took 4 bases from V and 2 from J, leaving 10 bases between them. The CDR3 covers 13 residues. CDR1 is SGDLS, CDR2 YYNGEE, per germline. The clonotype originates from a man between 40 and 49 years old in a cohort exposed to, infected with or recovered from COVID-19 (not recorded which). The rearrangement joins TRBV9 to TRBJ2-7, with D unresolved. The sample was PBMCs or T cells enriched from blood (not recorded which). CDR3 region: CASSPGVAYEQYF. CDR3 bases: TGTGCCAGCAGCCCTGGAGTAGCCTACGAGCAGTACTTC.